This passage covers 16 T cell receptor beta chains from one sample sequenced in a study of human T cells and chemical hapten exposure (dated by TCRdb to about 2021). The time point label of this sample denotes: healthy volunteer bleed at 6 weeks. Unfractionated whole blood was collected in Tempus Blood RNA tubes, and total RNA was extracted from that blood. Library method: RACE. The instrument given in TCRdb is NextSeq 500. The public sequencing data were trimmed at Q25 with fastp and processed into clonotypes with MiXCR by TCRdb, which kept only in-frame beta chains. Rows are combined by CDR3 protein, so each entry shows the most common genes and DNA. The sample table contains roughly 43,000 distinct CDR3 sequences; only one count was recorded for 3.7% of them. The top ten hold around 6% of the sample. Sequences were obtained from whole blood. The receptor set was obtained from a human donor in good health. Some clones in this sample may be carry-over from other donors' samples.

This clonotype was observed at least ten times. CDR3: CASSLWETGEDEQYF. The DNA for the CDR3 is TGTGCCAGCAGTTTATGGGAGACAGGGGAGGACGAGCAGTACTTC. V gene TRBV28 combines with J gene TRBJ2-7; 8 bases line up with TRBD1. CDR1 and CDR2 (germline): MDHEN, SYDVKM. The junction had 6 bases not matched to a gene; V was cut back by 0 bases and J by 5 bases. This CDR3 has 15 amino acids. The whole variable domain, remainder taken from reference TRBV28 and TRBJ2-7, is DVKVTQSSRYLVKRTGEKVFLECVQDMDHENMFWYRQDPGLGLRLIYFSYDVKMKEKGDIPEGYSVSREKKERFSLILESASTNQTSMYLCASSLWETGEDEQYFGPGTRLTVT.

This clonotype was observed many times. V gene TRBV9 combines with J gene TRBJ1-1; TRBD1 might be the D (6 bases). Germline loops: CDR1 SGDLS, CDR2 YYNGEE. Trimming shortened V by 2 bases and J by 1 base, and 9 bases separated the two germline ends. The CDR3 length is 14 residues. The CDR3 loop reads CASSVGQSNTEAFF. For the CDR3, the DNA is TGTGCCAGCAGCGTGGGACAATCGAACACTGAAGCTTTCTTT. Drawing the rest from reference TRBV9 and TRBJ1-1, the complete variable domain is DSGVTQTPKHLITATGQRVTLRCSPRSGDLSVYWYQQSLDQGLQFLIQYYNGEERAKGNILERFSAQQFPDLHSELNLSSLELGDSALYFCASSVGQSNTEAFFGQGTRLTVV.

This clonotype has a count of ten or more. The V gene is TRBV28, the J gene TRBJ1-6; 7 bases agree with TRBD1. The CDR3 consists of 14 residues. The germline CDR1 and CDR2 sequences are MDHEN and SYDVKM. After removal of 2 bases from V and 6 bases from J, the junction contained 1 base not matched to a gene. This chain's CDR3 is CASSLTGVNSPLHF. The CDR3 DNA reads as TGTGCCAGCAGTTTAACAGGGGTTAATTCACCCCTCCACTTT.

The table lists this clonotype with many counts. The genes are TRBV28 and TRBJ2-4, with 13 bases identical to TRBD2. The V and J ends lost 6 bases and 0 bases, in that order; junction bases with no gene match: 11. Germline values: CDR1 MDHEN, CDR2 SYDVKM. This CDR3 has 19 residues. For the CDR3, the DNA is TGTGCCAGCAGCTCGGCCGGGACTAGCGGGACCGTAGCCAAAAACATTCAGTACTTC. This gives the protein CASSSAGTSGTVAKNIQYF.

The chain is built from TRBV2 and TRBJ1-5, with D perhaps TRBD1 (6 bases). The CDR3 is made up of 15 amino acids. V lost 3 bases and J lost 6, with 15 bases in between. Germline V gene data show CDR1 as SNHLY and CDR2 as FYNNEI. The CDR3 is CASSDSGTRVQPQHF. CDR3 coding DNA: TGTGCCAGCAGTGATTCCGGGACACGAGTTCAGCCCCAGCATTTT. Variable domain in full (rest from reference TRBV2 and TRBJ1-5): EPEVTQTPSHQVTQMGQEVILRCVPISNHLYFYWYRQILGQKVEFLVSFYNNEISEKSEIFDDQFSVERPDGSNFTLKIRSTKLEDSAMYFCASSDSGTRVQPQHFGDGTRLSIL.

This clonotype was counted at least ten times. V usage is TRBV20-1 and J usage is TRBJ1-1; possible D gene TRBD1, 6 bases. CDR1 is DFQATT and CDR2 is SNEGSKA in the germline V gene (reference sequence). The CDR3 spans 15 residues. Trimming removed 6 bases from V and 1 base from J, with 18 bases in between. The CDR3 DNA follows: TGCAGTGCAACAGGGCCATCAGATACGAACACTGAAGCTTTCTTT. It yields the protein CSATGPSDTNTEAFF.

This clonotype was recorded many times. V usage is TRBV28 and J usage is TRBJ2-6, with D perhaps being TRBD1 or TRBD2 (5 bases each). This CDR3 spans 15 amino acids. The germline V gene encodes CDR1 MDHEN and CDR2 SYDVKM. Trimming took off 10 bases at V and 4 bases at J, with 17 bases between the two ends. CDR3 sequence: CATHRDPPGANVLTF. CDR3 coding DNA: TGTGCCACGCACCGGGACCCCCCGGGGGCCAACGTCCTGACTTTC. The whole variable domain, filled in from reference TRBV28 and TRBJ2-6, reads DVKVTQSSRYLVKRTGEKVFLECVQDMDHENMFWYRQDPGLGLRLIYFSYDVKMKEKGDIPEGYSVSREKKERFSLILESASTNQTSMYLCATHRDPPGANVLTFGAGSRLTVL.

The rearrangement joins TRBV20-1 to TRBJ1-1; the D gene is possibly TRBD1 (6 bases). CDR3 length: 13 residues. The germline V gene has CDR1 DFQATT and CDR2 SNEGSKA (reference sequence). The V gene lost 1 base and the J gene lost 8 bases, with 14 bases spanning the gap. The CDR3 loop reads CSARVSQGVEAFF. CDR3 bases: TGCAGTGCTAGAGTGTCACAGGGAGTCGAAGCTTTCTTT.

This clonotype appeared a few times. The chain carries TRBV20-1 and TRBJ2-7, with D unclear. The CDR3 is made up of 11 amino acids. V dropped 3 bases and J dropped 6 bases, with 9 bases sitting between them. Germline CDR1 and CDR2: DFQATT and SNEGSKA (reference sequence). The CDR3 bases are TGCAGTGCTAGTTCCTCGGGCGAGCAGTACTTC. Translation gives CSASSSGEQYF.

This clonotype came up many times. Without the conserved terminal phenylalanine or tryptophan, this CDR3 likely stems from a read error. The DNA is left out, because the CDR3 cannot be placed on it with certainty; the CDR3 is given as TCRdb lists it. The chain employs TRBV12-3 or TRBV12-4 and TRBJ2-7; TRBD1, the table's D call, lacks a check against the DNA. The CDR3 totals 12 residues, both ends included. This chain's CDR3 is CASSFGRQGLHL.

This clonotype occurred many times. CDR3 DNA: TGCGCCAGCAGCCACTCGGACAGGGTGGGGGAAAAACTGTTTTTT. It yields the protein CASSHSDRVGEKLFF. J is TRBJ1-4 and V is TRBV4-1; 8 bases match TRBD1. This CDR3 region has 15 residues. Trimming removed 3 bases from V and 8 bases from J; junction bases left unmatched: 8. Per the germline V gene, CDR1 is MGHRA and CDR2 is YSYEKL.

Ten or more counts support this clonotype. The CDR3 sequence: CASSLVGLASNEQFF. The CDR3 region has the DNA TGTGCCAGCAGCTTGGTCGGTCTAGCGAGCAATGAGCAGTTCTTC. This chain links TRBV5-5 with TRBJ2-1; weak D call: TRBD2 (6 bases). The CDR3 loop spans 15 amino acids. Germline CDR1 reads SGHKS; CDR2 reads YYEKEE (reference sequence). The V end lost 0 bases, the J end lost 6 bases, and 13 bases lay between the germline ends.

The V call is TRBV12-3 or TRBV12-4, the J call TRBJ2-7; the D gene could be TRBD1 or TRBD2 (5 bases each). Trimming left V 7 bases short and J 3 bases short, with 16 bases between. The CDR3 contains 14 residues. The CDR3 sequence: CASNLRGVNYEQYF. The CDR3 nucleotides read TGTGCCAGCAACCTCCGGGGCGTAAACTACGAGCAGTACTTC.

This rearrangement joins TRBV20-1 to TRBJ2-7, with D hard to call. V was clipped by 0 bases and J by 0 bases, with 9 bases between them. The germline V gene has CDR1 DFQATT and CDR2 SNEGSKA (reference sequence). The CDR3 loop spans 14 amino acids. CDR3 in DNA: TGCAGTGCTAGAGATAGGTTCAGCTCCTACGAGCAGTACTTC. Amino acids: CSARDRFSSYEQYF.

This clonotype turned up a few times. Germline is not matched at one junction end, which may reflect a read error. The chain is built from TRBV5-4 and TRBJ1-1; 11 nucleotides align to TRBD1. The CDR3 length is 12 residues. Germline V gene sequence: CDR1 SGHNT, CDR2 YYREEE (reference sequence). For the CDR3, the DNA is TGTGCCAGCAGCCTACCGGGACAGGGGGAATTGTTT. As protein: CASSLPGQGELF.

In its sample, this clonotype was seen many times. The chain has TRBV20-1 and TRBJ1-1; D perhaps matches TRBD1 (6 bases). CDR1 and CDR2 from the germline V gene are DFQATT and SNEGSKA (reference sequence). V was clipped by 6 bases and J by 11 bases, with 22 bases between them. The CDR3 contains 13 residues. The DNA of the CDR3 is TGCAGTGCGAGCAGGACGGCGGAGGGGGAGGCTTTCTTT. As protein: CSASRTAEGEAFF.